This T cell receptor (beta chain) was captured by sequencing in a study of regulatory T cells in long-lasting Graves disease. The study's findings and limits: There were preferences for TRBV28, TRBJ1-2 and TRBJ2-5 in persistent disease.

Time point given: persistent/refractory GD, antithyroid drugs over 5 years with positive TRAb. PBMC-extracted RNA yielded the TCR library. The TCR beta library used iRepertoire HTBI primers with Arm-PCR amplification of CDR3. From the multiplex PCR reads, TCRdb called clonotypes with MiXCR, one entry per CDR3 protein. This repertoire shows 350,000 to 450,000 distinct CDR3 sequences, 20% found once; its top ten account for around 20%. Worth noting for this clonotype: Its matching antigen is unknown.

J gave up 5 bases and V 6 bases, and 9 bases lay outside the gene matches. The length of the CDR3 is 15 residues. The clonotype was recovered from a female donor with Graves disease. The V and J genes are TRBV12-3 or TRBV12-4 and TRBJ1-2; 10 positions match TRBD1. The specimen was peripheral blood mononuclear cells (PBMCs), collected when the disease was refractory, from a patient treated with antithyroid drugs. The CDR3 nucleotides are TGTGCCAGCAGCACACAGGGGGGACAGGGGTATGGCTACACCTTC. Its protein product is CASSTQGGQGYGYTF.